The source of this T cell receptor beta chain is a study of shared clonotypes between healthy human individuals (dated by TCRdb to between 2020 and 2021). At the level of the whole study: Three men and two women, aged 18 to 49 years, made up the cohort. The study deeply sequenced blood TCR repertoires of about 5 healthy adults to estimate repertoire size and the extent of clonotype sharing between individuals. To increase sequencing depth and limit assay-specific biases, TCR repertoire library preparation and sequencing were carried out by different laboratories using diverse techniques. Leukapheresis yielded between about 0.85 and 10 billion PBMCs per donor.

Concerning this clone: Its antigen remains undetermined. Base qualities were left out, and no much larger clone turns up one base away.

General study outcomes and caveats: Pairwise subsampling led to the expectation that sequencing depth would affect the degree of clonotype sharing among donors. Because the study included only a small number of donors, the genetic and exposure-history diversity represented was limited. Sampling was limited to blood, and TCR repertoires in tissue likely differ from TCR repertoires in blood.

The donors were healthy, HIV-negative adults with no recently reported acute infections or vaccinations. Only Caucasian adults living in Nashville, Tennessee, USA were represented among the donors. In the unsorted samples, some 94 million PBMCs were counted, and genomic DNA was extracted using the QIAamp DNA Blood Mini kit. Blood was collected by leukapheresis, and PBMCs were isolated by Ficoll-Histopaque density gradient centrifugation and then cryopreserved in liquid nitrogen vapor phase. V and J are truncated by 7 bases and 7 bases respectively, leaving an intervening sequence of 20 bases. Inclusive of the bounding cysteine and phenylalanine, the CDR3 is 15 residues long. Only the CDR3 DNA is retained, 45 bases long and in frame from the first base. The germline V gene yields SGHVS for CDR1 and FQNEAQ for CDR2. Using the deep immunoSEQ assay, multiplex PCR amplified TCR CDR3 regions from genomic DNA. For each cell subset, the extracted genomic DNA was distributed evenly across all wells of several immunoSEQ 96-well plates, and each plate served as one replicate. Each replicate PCR for unsorted PBMC received 300 to 350 ng genomic DNA, equal to approximately 30,000 T cell genomes. Genomic DNA from unsorted PBMC was sequenced over ten immunoSEQ deep assay plates. Purified libraries were measured with a Qubit 3.0 fluorometer, size-checked on a Bioanalyzer 2100, and measured again with the KAPA Library Quantification kit. Every immunoSEQ 96-well plate was sequenced on a separate single-read 150-cycle Illumina NextSeq 550 flow cell. The original methods were these. The immunoSEQ output contained only junctional sequences without quality scores, so filtering could not match that applied to full-length reads. To assign V/J genes and CDR3, sequences were annotated against IMGT germline references using PyIR, a Python wrapper for IgBLAST v1.9. Reads were filtered out if the reads had weak V/J assignments (E-value above 1e-6), no CDR3, stop codons, out-of-frame junctions, or ambiguous translated residues. V3J clonotypes were defined by identical inferred V gene, J gene, and CDR3 amino acid sequence. The percentage overlap between two repertoires was calculated by dividing the number of shared unique clonotypes by the size of the smaller repertoire. Richness of each repertoire was evaluated using RTK rarefaction, the Chao1 estimator, and Recon v2.1 estimates of unobserved clonotypes. TCRdb provides this immuneACCESS table in a form limited to in-frame rearrangements. Some clones are lacking; in checked studies, under half of them reflect an unresolved V gene, and why the rest are absent is not known. V and J calls plus clone size are reproduced from that table; the DNA served to infer D and trimming. The sample data list approximately 510,000 clones, and about four fifths of these were observed just once. The ten largest clonotypes hold 13% of the sample.

The sequence is built from TRBV7-8 and TRBJ2-1, with TRBD1 as a weak D call on 5 bases. What was sequenced was PBMCs. This TCR came from a woman in her 40s in good health. Some clones in this sample may be carry-over from other donors' samples. The DNA is as follows: TGTGCCAGCACCAAACTGGCGACAGTTGGGAATGAGCAGTTCTTC. It specifies CASTKLATVGNEQFF.